The present T cell receptor beta chain was sequenced within a study of blood T cell repertoires in COVID-19. Those who participated ranged in age from 18 to 89 years and resided in about 24 US areas. Per the study methods: Researchers report that nucleated cell counts were estimated from reference gene primer amplification. This table comes from immunoSEQ multiplex PCR, and its TCRdb copy is limited to in-frame clones, with some not included. V, J and clone size are taken as reported in that table, and D and trimming were inferred from the DNA itself. This sample has more than 300,000 clones, with approximately 93% found just once. This CDR3 region has 12 residues. The germline V gene has CDR1 SGHAT and CDR2 FQNNGV. V lost 1 base and J lost 7, with 7 bases in between.

Sequences were obtained from PBMCs or T cells enriched from blood (not recorded which). The chain joins TRBV11-2 to TRBJ1-2; TRBD1 might be the D (5 bases). The receptor comes from a woman aged 40-49 years who had been exposed to COVID-19. This CDR3 is CASSLGQFGYTF. CDR3 nucleotides: TGTGCCAGCAGCTTAGGACAGTTTGGCTACACCTTC.